These 14 T cell receptor beta chains share one sample of origin, sequenced in a study of blood T cell repertoires in COVID-19 (TCRdb year 2020). Library construction relied on the immunoSEQ multiplex PCR assay. Entries here come from immuneACCESS through TCRdb and include only in-frame sequences with V and J called. Some clones fail to appear in such tables; in the studies checked, an unresolved V gene covers under half of the shortfall, and the cause of the remainder is unknown. For this sample there are 360,000 or so clones; about 90% appear just once. Clones ranked in the top ten supply around 3% of the sample. Source material: PBMCs or T cells enriched from blood (not recorded which). These receptors all stem from a woman aged 25 to 39 who had recovered from COVID-19.

The chain recombines TRBV2 with TRBJ1-2, with D unresolved. Germline V lookup: CDR1 SNHLY, CDR2 FYNNEI. This CDR3 comprises 13 residues. V lost 4 bases to trimming and J lost 2 bases, with 8 bases between them. The CDR3 nucleotides read TGTGCCAGCAGTGCGGGGATAAACTATGGCTACACCTTC. It translates to CASSAGINYGYTF.

This clone was seen ten or more times. The V and J genes are TRBV11-2 and TRBJ2-7; D perhaps matches TRBD1 (5 bases). Germline V gene sequence: CDR1 SGHAT, CDR2 FQNNGV. There are 13 residues in the CDR3. Trimming removed 5 bases at V and 3 bases at J, with 11 bases between. DNA of the CDR3: TGTGCCAGCAGCCAAACTCAGGGCTACGAGCAGTACTTC. This gives the protein CASSQTQGYEQYF.

The V gene is TRBV7-9, the J gene TRBJ1-2, with TRBD1 identical over 7 bases. J was trimmed by 4 bases and V by 0 bases; bases with no gene match: 5. Germline V CDR1 and CDR2: SEHNR, FQNEAQ (reference sequence). The CDR3 loop spans 15 amino acids. Written as DNA, the CDR3 is TGTGCCAGCAGCTTAGCGGCAGGGGGAGGCTATGGCTACACCTTC. It is translated as CASSLAAGGGYGYTF.

The gene calls are TRBV19 and TRBJ1-4; D ambiguous. V was clipped by 8 bases and J by 3 bases, with 13 bases between them. The CDR3 length is 14 residues. Germline V CDR1 and CDR2: LNHDA, SQIVND (reference sequence). The CDR3 here is CASVPGGANEKLFF. The CDR3 DNA sequence: TGTGCCAGTGTCCCCGGAGGTGCTAATGAAAAACTGTTTTTT.

V is TRBV2 and J is TRBJ2-1; 9 nucleotides match TRBD2. The CDR3 runs 14 residues. In germline, CDR1 is SNHLY, CDR2 FYNNEI. V shed 7 bases and J 15 bases; nucleotides not matched to a gene: 16. CDR3 amino acids: CASNDEREVGLAFF. DNA of the CDR3: TGTGCCAGCAATGATGAGCGGGAGGTGGGGTTGGCGTTCTTC.

This chain uses TRBV6-5 with TRBJ2-7; the D gene is possibly TRBD2 (5 bases). CDR1 and CDR2 from the germline V gene are MNHEY and SVGAGI. The CDR3 has 14 amino acids. Trimming stripped 7 bases from V and 3 bases from J, with 16 bases between. The CDR3 bases are TGTGCCAGCACCACTGTCGGGGTAGGCTACGAGCAGTACTTC. Translation gives CASTTVGVGYEQYF.

The J gene is TRBJ1-1, the V gene TRBV2; D is unclear. V lost 3 bases and J lost 0, with 8 bases in between. Germline V gene sequence: CDR1 SNHLY, CDR2 FYNNEI. There are 14 residues in the CDR3. CDR3 bases: TGTGCCAGCAGTGATCATTCATTGAACACTGAAGCTTTCTTT. Its translation: CASSDHSLNTEAFF.

The J gene is TRBJ2-5, the V gene TRBV27; 11 bases agree with TRBD2. J was trimmed by 2 bases and V by 2 bases; bases with no gene match: 10. This CDR3 contains 18 residues. CDR1 and CDR2 (germline): MNHEY, SMNVEV (reference sequence). CDR3 in amino acids: CASSLQGLAGGRQETQYF. CDR3 nucleotide sequence: TGTGCCAGCAGTTTACAGGGGCTAGCGGGAGGACGGCAAGAGACCCAGTACTTC.

This sequence joins TRBV25-1 and TRBJ2-3; 8 bases map to TRBD2. The CDR3 is 16 amino acids. Germline CDR1 MGHDK, CDR2 SYGVNS. The ends lost 1 base at V and 4 bases at J; junction bases unmatched: 7. CDR3 amino acids: CASSEFTSGRADTQYF. The DNA for the CDR3 is TGTGCCAGCAGTGAATTCACTAGCGGAAGGGCAGATACGCAGTATTTT.

The chain combines TRBV3-1 (or the pseudogene TRBV3-2) with TRBJ1-1; D remains unclear. V was clipped by 6 bases and J by 1 base, with 9 bases between them. The CDR3 length is 13 residues. In germline, CDR1 is LGHDT, CDR2 YNNKEL (reference sequence). The CDR3 loop reads CASRNQANTEAFF. The CDR3 coding sequence is TGTGCCAGCAGGAATCAGGCGAACACTGAAGCTTTCTTT.

This clone was seen a single time. The chain couples TRBV4-1 to TRBJ1-1, with TRBD1 matching over 7 bases. Germline loops: CDR1 MGHRA, CDR2 YSYEKL. Trimming took 0 bases from V and 4 from J; bases not matched to a gene: 5. The CDR3 runs to 15 residues. The CDR3 bases are TGCGCCAGCAGCCAAGATGGCTCAGGGGGCACTGAAGCTTTCTTT. Amino acid sequence: CASSQDGSGGTEAFF.

This clone was seen once. The CDR3 DNA sequence: TGTGCCAGCTCACCGGACAGGGTTGATGGGCAGCCCCAGCATTTT. This gives the protein CASSPDRVDGQPQHF. The V and J genes are TRBV18 and TRBJ1-5, with TRBD1 identical over 8 bases. Germline CDR1 and CDR2: KGHSH and LQKENI. The CDR3 spans 15 residues. Trimming cost V 3 bases and J 7 bases; bases outside gene matches: 8.

This rearrangement joins TRBV19 to TRBJ1-2; D uncertain. The V and J ends lost 6 bases and 0 bases respectively, with 11 bases between them. Germline V gene data show CDR1 as LNHDA and CDR2 as SQIVND (reference sequence). The CDR3 extends over 14 amino acids. CDR3 sequence (DNA): TGTGCCAGTAGGTCGGCCGGAGCTAACTATGGCTACACCTTC. Translating it yields CASRSAGANYGYTF.

The V and J genes are TRBV19 and TRBJ1-1; D gene ambiguous. CDR1 and CDR2 from the germline V gene are LNHDA and SQIVND (reference sequence). Trimming pared 1 base from V and 7 bases from J, leaving 7 bases between. The CDR3 has 12 residues. The CDR3 is CASSIASYEAFF. The CDR3 region has the DNA TGTGCCAGTAGTATAGCAAGCTATGAAGCTTTCTTT.